The present T cell receptor (beta chain) was sequenced within a study of control samples from healthy donors and cancer patients (dated by TCRdb to about 2020). The library was built by means of the immunoSEQ multiplex PCR assay. Imported from immuneACCESS, the table was reduced by TCRdb to in-frame sequences with V and J called. These copies leave out some clones; in studies compared against another copy, an unresolved V gene accounts for under half, and the cause of the remainder is not known. This sample gives 90,000 to 100,000 clones in total; about nine tenths of them show up just once. The ten largest clones represent less than 4.5% of the sample. Taken from cysteine to phenylalanine, the CDR3 has 14 residues. Left in the record is the CDR3 DNA by itself, 42 bases read in frame from the first base. CDR1 and CDR2 were assigned from the germline V gene as SGHRS and YFSETQ. Compared with germline, V lacks 6 bases and J lacks 9 bases; bases without a gene match: 10.

Remarks on this clone: Its antigen is currently not known. The input lacks base qualities; no much larger clone sits a single base away.

This chain joins TRBV5-1 to TRBJ2-1; 9 bases in between match TRBD2. The sequence was obtained from a woman between 18 and 29 years old in good health. Sequencing input: blood. Read as DNA, the sequence is TGCGCCAGCAATCTTATGGGGCGGGAGGGTGAGCAGTTCTTC. The resulting protein is CASNLMGREGEQFF.